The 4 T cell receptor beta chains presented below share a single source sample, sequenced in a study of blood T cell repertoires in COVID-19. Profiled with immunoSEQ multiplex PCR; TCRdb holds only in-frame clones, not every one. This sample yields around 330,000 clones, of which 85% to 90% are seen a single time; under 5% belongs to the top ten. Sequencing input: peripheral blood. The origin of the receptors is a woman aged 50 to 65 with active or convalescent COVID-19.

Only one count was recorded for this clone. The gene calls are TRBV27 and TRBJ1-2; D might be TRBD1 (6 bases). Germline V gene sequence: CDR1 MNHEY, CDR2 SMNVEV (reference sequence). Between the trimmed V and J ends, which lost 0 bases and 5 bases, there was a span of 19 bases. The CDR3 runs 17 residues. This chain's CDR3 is CASSLSTLRGGVYGYTF. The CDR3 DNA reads TGTGCCAGCAGTTTATCAACCCTGAGGGGGGGGGTTTATGGCTACACCTTC.

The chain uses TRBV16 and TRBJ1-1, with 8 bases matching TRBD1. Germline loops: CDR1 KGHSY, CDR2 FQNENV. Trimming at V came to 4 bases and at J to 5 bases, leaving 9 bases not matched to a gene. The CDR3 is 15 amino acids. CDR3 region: CASSPQTGVGTEAFF. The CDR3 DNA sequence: TGTGCCAGCAGCCCTCAGACAGGGGTCGGGACTGAAGCTTTCTTT.

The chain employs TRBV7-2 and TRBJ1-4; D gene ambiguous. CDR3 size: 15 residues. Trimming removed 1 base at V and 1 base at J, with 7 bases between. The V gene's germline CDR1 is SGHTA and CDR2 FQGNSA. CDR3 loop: CASSLVTGTNEKLFF. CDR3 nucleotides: TGTGCCAGCAGCTTAGTGACTGGAACTAATGAAAAACTGTTTTTT.

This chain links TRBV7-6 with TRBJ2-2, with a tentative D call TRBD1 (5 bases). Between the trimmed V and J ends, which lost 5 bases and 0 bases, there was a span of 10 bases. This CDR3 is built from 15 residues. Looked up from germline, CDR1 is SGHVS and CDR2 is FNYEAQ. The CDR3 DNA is TGTGCCAGCAGCCGCTTAGGGGCGAACACCGGGGAGCTGTTTTTT. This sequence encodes CASSRLGANTGELFF.